These T cell receptor beta chains were read from a single sample in a study of CD8 T cells in Susac syndrome. TCRdb re-called the immunoSEQ multiplex PCR reads through MiXCR, storing one row per CDR3 protein. The profile covers around 69,000 distinct CDR3 sequences, with roughly 92% appearing a single time and approximately 0.45% taken by the ten largest. Input material: CD8+ T cells from PBMCs. The receptors derive from a human donor with Susac syndrome. Both conserved end residues are part of each CDR3. A D gene is named only where the DNA matches it firmly. Clone size is given for some rows only: seen once, a few or many times, or a class if the clone is expanded.

v_gene	abundance	j_gene	d_gene	CDR3nt	CDR3aa
TRBV6-1	once	TRBJ1-4	TRBD1	TGTGCCAGCAGTAACACAGGGGGCGCAGGTGAAAAACTGTTTTTT	CASSNTGGAGEKLFF
TRBV20-1	-	TRBJ2-3	TRBD2	TGCAGTGCTAGAGCATCAGGGACTAGCGGGGGTGTCACAGATACGCAGTATTTT	CSARASGTSGGVTDTQYF
TRBV4-3	-	TRBJ2-3	TRBD2	TGCGCCAGCAGCCCGACTAGCGGGAGCCCAGATACGCAGTATTTT	CASSPTSGSPDTQYF
TRBV7-8	-	TRBJ2-7	TRBD1	TGTGCCAGCAGCTCCTTTTGGGACAGGGACTACGAGCAGTACTTC	CASSSFWDRDYEQYF
TRBV7-7	-	TRBJ1-5	-	TGTGCTAGCCAACTTCCCATTCCTCCTAGCAATCAGCCCCAGCATTTT	CASQLPIPPSNQPQHF
TRBV7-3	-	TRBJ2-2	-	TGTGCCAGCAGCTCACAGGGGAGGGGCACCGGGGAGCTGTTTTTT	CASSSQGRGTGELFF
TRBV7-9	-	TRBJ2-3	TRBD1	TGTGCCAGCAGCGGGGCTATACAGGGGGCCACAGATACGCAGTATTTT	CASSGAIQGATDTQYF
TRBV5-4	once	TRBJ1-1	-	TGTGCCAGCAGCTTTGATGTTAGGGAGGGCCCCCAGAACACTGAAGCTTTCTTT	CASSFDVREGPQNTEAFF
TRBV5-1	once	TRBJ1-1	TRBD1	TGCGCCAGCAGCCAGGGGGGGAACAGGTTGAACACTGAAGCTTTCTTT	CASSQGGNRLNTEAFF
TRBV19	few	TRBJ1-5	-	TGTGCCAGTACCCTGGCACAGTCTTTCAATCAGCCCCAGCATTTT	CASTLAQSFNQPQHF
TRBV2	-	TRBJ2-3	-	TGTGCCAGCAGTGAAGCTGGGGGGGGCGGGCTGTATTTT	CASSEAGGGGLYF